The T cell receptor beta chain under discussion was sequenced for a study of T cell responses to AZD1222 COVID-19 vaccine. CDR1 is SGHAT, CDR2 FQNNGV, per germline. CDR3 length equals 11 residues. V gave up 5 bases and J gave up 5 bases, with 6 bases separating them. Of note for this clone: Its antigen is not identified.

This table comes from immunoSEQ multiplex PCR, and its TCRdb copy is limited to in-frame clones, with some not included. Counted here are more than 140,000 clones, 70% to 90% occurring once; the ten biggest clones make up about 3.4%. Overall study findings and caveats: The study sampled repertoires only after the peak T cell response. There were vaccine-associated CD4 TCRs across spike, dominant at 160-218 and 743-854. Reports indicate that nearly half of spike-specific TCRs are directed at unmutated variant regions.

The rearrangement uses TRBV11-2 and TRBJ2-5; no definite D call. This sequence was found in an adult in good health. The sequences come from peripheral blood, collected on day 0 of MenACWY control vaccination. The CDR3 sequence: CASSPGETQYF. CDR3 sequence (DNA): TGTGCCAGCAGCCCCGGGGAGACCCAGTACTTC.